A selection of T cell receptor beta chains follows, all from one sample in a study of monozygotic twins with inflammatory bowel disease. For each CDR3 protein, TCRdb gives one entry from its re-call of the 5' RACE reads, without DNA. The sample has tens of thousands of distinct CDR3 sequences. Sequencing was performed on blood. The source of these receptors is a human donor with ulcerative colitis or Crohn's disease, or a healthy co-twin of an affected twin (not recorded which). The CDR3 runs from the conserved cysteine through the conserved F or W. A clone size is listed for some rows: how often the clone was seen (once, few, many), or a class if it is expanded.

j_gene	v_gene	abundance	CDR3aa
TRBJ2-2	TRBV7-6	.	CASSSPGQGVTGELFF
TRBJ2-7	TRBV3-1	.	CASSQEATLSSYEQYF
TRBJ2-1	TRBV6-5	.	CASSYTARGYYNEQFF
TRBJ1-1	TRBV5-1	.	CASSLGEMNTEAFF
TRBJ2-7	TRBV6-2/TRBV6-3	.	CASSYRDNSYEQYF
TRBJ2-5	TRBV12-5	.	CASARHAAETQYF
TRBJ1-4	TRBV3-1	.	CASSQGSFPNEKLFF
TRBJ1-5	TRBV7-9	.	CASSPMGPSNQPQHF
TRBJ1-4	TRBV20-1	.	CSAPLGVTNEKLFF
TRBJ2-7	TRBV7-6	.	CASRPGTASYEQYF
TRBJ1-2	TRBV2	.	CASKIDRAFTSGYTF
TRBJ1-1	TRBV11-2	.	CASSLSGRYIHTEAFF
TRBJ2-5	TRBV12-3/TRBV12-4	.	CASRLGTTSQETQYF
TRBJ1-5	TRBV3-1	.	CASSRQLNQPQHF
TRBJ1-2	TRBV12-3/TRBV12-4	.	CASSDDPGYGYTF
TRBJ1-4	TRBV13	.	CASSFRETNEKLFF
TRBJ1-5	TRBV7-9	.	CASSPGQGLGPQHF
TRBJ1-1	TRBV12-3/TRBV12-4	.	CASSPGHPEAFF
TRBJ1-6	TRBV5-1	.	CASSLGQGNSPLHF
TRBJ1-1	TRBV5-1	.	CASSFGQRTEAFF
TRBJ1-2	TRBV12-3/TRBV12-4	.	CASSLGGGVIYGYTF
TRBJ1-1	TRBV5-1	.	CASSLVGPQGTEAFF
TRBJ2-3	TRBV12-3/TRBV12-4	.	CASSFQGFTDTQYF
TRBJ2-7	TRBV12-3/TRBV12-4	.	CASSLWAGGRHEQYF
TRBJ1-2	TRBV10-3	.	CAISESATSGYTF
TRBJ1-2	TRBV5-1	medium-sized	CASSPGTVSYGYTF
TRBJ1-3	TRBV4-1	.	CASSQAPPGNSGNTIYF
TRBJ2-5	TRBV20-1	.	CSAREIGPETQYF
TRBJ2-5	TRBV6-1	.	CASSDTAGGDQAQYF
TRBJ1-2	TRBV6-5	.	CASSFPGGYGYTF
TRBJ2-3	TRBV6-1	.	CASSGTGDDTQYF
TRBJ2-2	TRBV5-1	.	CASSPGWVPGTGELFF
TRBJ2-2	TRBV20-1	.	CSARDSSMIGELFF
TRBJ2-3	TRBV27	.	CASSLDMASPSTDTQYF
TRBJ2-3	TRBV15	.	CATSRETGGNTQYF
TRBJ2-3	TRBV7-9	.	CASSLLGDSTDTQYF
TRBJ1-5	TRBV9	.	CASSVGTGGQPQHF
TRBJ1-1	TRBV18	.	CASSPGQGTTEAFF
TRBJ1-1	TRBV3-1	.	CASSLYGPREAFF
TRBJ2-7	TRBV4-2	.	CASSQDTGQKAYEQYF
TRBJ2-5	TRBV28	.	CASSLPGRTQYF
TRBJ2-7	TRBV7-2	.	CASSWPGRGLYEQYF
TRBJ1-1	TRBV3-1	.	CASSPLQQNTEAFF
TRBJ2-5	TRBV4-1	.	CASSQSNTGGTETQYF
TRBJ1-5	TRBV6-5	.	CASGGIGIQNQHF
TRBJ2-7	TRBV29-1	.	CSVLGGRSYEQYF
TRBJ2-7	TRBV11-2	.	CASSPGTPSYEQYF
TRBJ1-2	TRBV2	.	CASSVPWRDNYGYTF
TRBJ2-3	TRBV24-1	.	CATSTRGGSDTQYF
TRBJ2-1	TRBV18	.	CASHGDSGENNEQFF
TRBJ1-2	TRBV18	.	CASSPGQGAVGYGYTF
TRBJ2-6	TRBV19	.	CASSPDRWRPGANVLTF
TRBJ2-3	TRBV29-1	.	CSVSDRYGTDTHYF
TRBJ2-3	TRBV7-8	.	CASSMIGQGPGTQYF
TRBJ1-2	TRBV6-1	.	CASSERGLYGYTF
TRBJ2-1	TRBV10-3	.	CAISGQGGDEQFF
TRBJ2-1	TRBV2	.	CASSESVVGNEQFF